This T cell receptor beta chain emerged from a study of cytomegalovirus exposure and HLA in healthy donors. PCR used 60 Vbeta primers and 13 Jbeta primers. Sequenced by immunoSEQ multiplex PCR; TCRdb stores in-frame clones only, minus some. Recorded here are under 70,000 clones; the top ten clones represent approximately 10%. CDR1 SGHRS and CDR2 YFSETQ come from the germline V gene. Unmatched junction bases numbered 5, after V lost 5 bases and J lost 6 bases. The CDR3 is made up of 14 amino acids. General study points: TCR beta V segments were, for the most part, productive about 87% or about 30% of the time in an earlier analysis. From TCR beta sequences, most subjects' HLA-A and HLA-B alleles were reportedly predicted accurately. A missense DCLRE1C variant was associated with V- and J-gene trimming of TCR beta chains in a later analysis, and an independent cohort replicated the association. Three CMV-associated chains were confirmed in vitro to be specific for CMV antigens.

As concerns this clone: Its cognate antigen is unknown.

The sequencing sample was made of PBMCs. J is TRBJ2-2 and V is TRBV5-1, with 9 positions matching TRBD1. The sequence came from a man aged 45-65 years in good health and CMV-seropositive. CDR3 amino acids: CASRPGTGPGELFF. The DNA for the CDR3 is TGCGCCAGCAGACCCGGGACAGGGCCCGGGGAGCTGTTTTTT.